The T cell receptor beta chain under discussion was sequenced for a study of long-term antiretroviral therapy in people with HIV. Overall study: Sampling started about a decade before the 2015 immediate-ART recommendation.

A word on this clone: Antigen specificity is unknown.

General observations from the study: Repertoires with HIV possessed tighter CDR3 length spans than those of controls. Post-treatment diversity went higher with ART but stayed below transplant donor controls.

Researchers ran immunoSEQ v3.0 at survey level. Here immunoSEQ multiplex PCR was the method, and the copy in TCRdb shows in-frame clones only, minus some. The sample lists tens of thousands of clones; 75% to 90% were seen once. The sample was unsorted PBMCs, taken just before starting antiretroviral therapy. The receptor's source is a woman aged 18-29 years with HIV.

The CDR3 DNA reads TGTGCCAGCAGCCCTCAAGGGACAGGGGCCAGCTACGAGCAGTACTTC. Translated, it gives CASSPQGTGASYEQYF. V and J are TRBV25-1 and TRBJ2-7; 10 bases line up with TRBD1. From germline, CDR1 is MGHDK and CDR2 SYGVNS. V lost 6 bases and J lost 3; bases outside the gene matches: 11. The CDR3 has 16 residues.